The entry that follows covers one TCR beta chain sequence. Its specificity is not known. Some clones are missing from TCRdb's copy, which holds only in-frame ones; the method was immunoSEQ multiplex PCR. Of about 14,000 clones in the sample, about four fifths are singletons; the top ten hold roughly 0.4%. This CDR3 is 15 amino acids long. Trimming shortened V by 0 bases and J by 3 bases, and 12 bases separated the two germline ends. CDR1 is SGHTA and CDR2 is FQGNSA in the germline V gene. The sample's time point: 2015-2016 season, pre-vaccination. The data derive from a study of follicular helper T cells after annual influenza vaccination. Overall study results and limits: ICOS+CD38+ cTfh clonality tracked population frequency, and its change tracked circulating plasmablast change.

Sequences were derived from CXCR5- memory CD4+ T cells sorted from blood, sampled on the day of influenza vaccination. The rearrangement joins TRBV7-2 to TRBJ2-7; D may be TRBD2 (6 bases). This clonotype originated in an adult who received the influenza vaccine. CDR3: CASSLASAGFYEQYF. CDR3 sequence (DNA): TGTGCCAGCAGCTTAGCTTCGGCGGGGTTCTACGAGCAGTACTTC.